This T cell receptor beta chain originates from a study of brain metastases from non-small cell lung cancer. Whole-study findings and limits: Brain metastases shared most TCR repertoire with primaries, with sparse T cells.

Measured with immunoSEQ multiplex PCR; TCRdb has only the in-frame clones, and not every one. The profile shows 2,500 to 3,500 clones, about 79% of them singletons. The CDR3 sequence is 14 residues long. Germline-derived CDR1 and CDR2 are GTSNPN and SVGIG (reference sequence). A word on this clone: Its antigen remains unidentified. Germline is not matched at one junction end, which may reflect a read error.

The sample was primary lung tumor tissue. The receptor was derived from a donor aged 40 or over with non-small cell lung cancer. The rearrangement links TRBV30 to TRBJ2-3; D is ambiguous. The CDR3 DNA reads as TGTGCCTGGAGTGTCCCGCCGGGCACAGATACACAGTATTTT. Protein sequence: CAWSVPPGTDTQYF.